This T cell receptor beta chain is drawn from a study of blood T cell repertoires in COVID-19. At the level of the study: Researchers got acute and convalescent COVID-19 samples from the United States, Italy and Spain. From T cells, B-cell-depleted T cells, or PBMCs came the material, which was cDNA or gDNA.

Per the original data handling: For nucleated cells, counts were estimated from reference gene primer amplification. The data were produced by immunoSEQ multiplex PCR, yet TCRdb's version contains in-frame clones alone and is incomplete. From that table come the V and J calls and clone size; the DNA was used to work out D and trimming. The data show under 250,000 clones, approximately 84% seen once. Trimming took off 7 bases at V and 6 bases at J, with 16 bases between the two ends. From germline, CDR1 is SGHTA and CDR2 FQGNSA. This CDR3 has 14 residues. The chain has TRBV7-2 and TRBJ2-1; possibly TRBD2 for D (6 bases). This sequence was found in a man in his fifties or sixties with COVID-19, enrolled during active disease. Sequenced: peripheral blood. This CDR3 is CASTPGGSFNEQFF. In nucleotides, the CDR3 is TGTGCCAGCACCCCCGGGGGTAGCTTCAATGAGCAGTTCTTC.